The 9 T cell receptor beta chains reported below all come from one sample, sequenced in a study of blood T cell repertoires in COVID-19. Measured with immunoSEQ multiplex PCR; TCRdb has only the in-frame clones, and not every one. The table includes some 150,000 clones, over 80% detected once. The specimen was peripheral blood. Every receptor here comes from a woman between 45 and 65 years old with acute or convalescent COVID-19.

The chain recombines TRBV27 with TRBJ2-3, with TRBD2 matching over 11 bases. V was pared by 4 bases and J by 1 base, with 7 bases of the junction left unmatched. The CDR3 length is 17 residues. CDR1 and CDR2 (germline): MNHEY, SMNVEV (reference sequence). The CDR3 bases are TGTGCCAGCAGTTCACCCGGGACTAGCGGACGCACAGATACGCAGTATTTT. The encoded protein is CASSSPGTSGRTDTQYF.

This chain joins TRBV6-2 or TRBV6-3 and TRBJ1-2, with TRBD1 matching 12 bases. The CDR3 totals 15 residues. Germline trimming cut 5 bases from V and 7 bases from J; bases unmatched to any gene: 8. The V gene's germline CDR1 is MNHEY and CDR2 SVGEGT. CDR3 region: CASSPPGQGARGYTF. The CDR3 DNA is TGTGCCAGCAGTCCACCGGGACAGGGGGCTCGTGGCTACACCTTC.

The V gene is TRBV7-2, the J gene TRBJ1-1, with 7 nucleotides matching TRBD1. The V gene's germline CDR1 is SGHTA and CDR2 FQGNSA. Germline trimming cut 2 bases from V and 4 bases from J; bases unmatched to any gene: 7. The CDR3 extends over 15 amino acids. This chain's CDR3 is CASSLSQGEVTEAFF. CDR3 nucleotide sequence: TGTGCCAGCAGCTTATCCCAGGGGGAGGTCACTGAAGCTTTCTTT.

With respect to this clone: At one boundary the junction diverges from the germline segment, which might be a read error. Other DNA sequences in this sample translate to the same CDR3. For the CDR3, the DNA is TGTGCCAGCAGCTCAGGGGCAGTTGGAAATACCATATATTTT. Translating it yields CASSSGAVGNTIYF. The gene calls are TRBV7-9 and TRBJ1-3, with TRBD1 as a possible D gene (6 bases). The germline V gene encodes CDR1 SEHNR and CDR2 FQNEAQ (reference sequence). The CDR3 has 14 residues. The full variable domain, with the rest looked up from reference TRBV7-9 and TRBJ1-3, is DTGVSQNPRHKITKRGQNVTFRCDPISEHNRLYWYRQTLGQGPEFLTYFQNEAQLEKSRLLSDRFSAERPKGSFSTLEIQRTEQGDSAMYLCASSSGAVGNTIYFGEGSWLTVV.

Comments on this clone: Mismatch with germline at one junction end may stem from a read error. The CDR3 reads CASSLDGRGLAVNTEAFF. In nucleotides, the CDR3 is TGTGCCAGTAGTCTAGACGGGAGGGGCCTGGCGGTGAACACTGAAGCTTTCTTT. The chain couples TRBV19 to TRBJ1-1; possible D gene TRBD1, 5 bases. Germline CDR1 reads LNHDA; CDR2 reads SQIVND (reference sequence). The CDR3 consists of 18 residues.

The chain couples TRBV7-9 to TRBJ2-2; 9 nucleotides agree with TRBD2. This CDR3 is 14 amino acids long. The J segment lost 6 bases and the V segment lost 3 bases, leaving 2 bases of the junction unmatched. The germline V gene has CDR1 SEHNR and CDR2 FQNEAQ (reference sequence). The CDR3 reads CASSLLAGAGELFF. The CDR3 nucleotides are TGTGCCAGCAGCTTGTTAGCGGGGGCCGGGGAGCTGTTTTTT.

V and J are TRBV4-1 and TRBJ2-7; D ambiguous. V was trimmed by 2 bases and J by 3 bases, leaving 17 bases between them. This CDR3 is 16 amino acids long. CDR1 is MGHRA, CDR2 YSYEKL, per germline. CDR3 in DNA: TGCGCCAGCAGCCAAAAAGAAGACAAGGTTATCTACGAGCAGTACTTC. Protein product: CASSQKEDKVIYEQYF.

The chain uses TRBV16 and TRBJ1-5; possible D gene TRBD1, 5 bases. Per the germline V gene, CDR1 is KGHSY and CDR2 is FQNENV. With 0 bases removed from V and 2 bases from J, the gap between germline ends came to 8 bases. This CDR3 contains 15 residues. CDR3 nucleotide sequence: TGTGCCAGCAGCCAATCGGGGGGAGGCAATCAGCCCCAGCATTTT. Translation: CASSQSGGGNQPQHF. Supplemented by reference TRBV16 and TRBJ1-5, the full variable domain reads GEEVAQTPKHLVRGEGQKAKLYCAPIKGHSYVFWYQQVLKNEFKFLISFQNENVFDETGMPKERFSAKCLPNSPCSLEIQATKLEDSAVYFCASSQSGGGNQPQHFGDGTRLSIL.

This clone was seen only once. The V and J genes are TRBV10-2 and TRBJ2-1, with TRBD2 matching over 7 bases. Germline V gene data show CDR1 as WSHSY and CDR2 as SAAADI. V dropped 5 bases and J dropped 7; count of bases not matched to a gene: 5. The CDR3 loop spans 13 amino acids. The chain's CDR3 is CASSFGRLNEQFF. Here the CDR3 DNA reads TGCGCCAGCAGTTTCGGGAGGCTGAATGAGCAGTTCTTC.